The following is a T cell receptor beta chain sequence with its context. The trim removed 0 bases at V and 7 bases at J, leaving 10 bases unmatched. This CDR3 comprises 17 residues. Germline values: CDR1 LGHNA, CDR2 YSLEER. The sample belongs to a study of blood T cell repertoires in COVID-19. Whole-study context: Both acute and convalescent COVID-19 samples were obtained from the United States, Italy and Spain.

Enrolment of Seattle patients took place during active infection, and they were followed longitudinally. Profiled with immunoSEQ multiplex PCR; TCRdb holds only in-frame clones, not every one. The sample consists of roughly 160,000 clones, approximately 85% of them appearing once. The sequence came from an elderly man with COVID-19, enrolled during active disease. Sequencing was carried out using peripheral blood. The chain couples TRBV4-3 to TRBJ2-2; 8 bases agree with TRBD1. The CDR3: CASSQDAPRGPGGELFF. The CDR3 nucleotides are TGCGCCAGCAGCCAAGATGCCCCCAGGGGGCCGGGCGGGGAGCTGTTTTTT.